Below are 13 T cell receptor beta chains sequenced from a single sample in a study of cytomegalovirus exposure and HLA in healthy donors. Assay used: immunoSEQ multiplex PCR; TCRdb lists only in-frame clones, some missing. Here the sample spans around 300,000 clones, 80% to 90% being singletons. The specimen was PBMCs. The origin of the receptors is a woman aged 18-29 years in good health and CMV-seronegative.

The rearrangement links TRBV25-1 to TRBJ1-5, with 9 bases fitting TRBD1. Trimming at V came to 2 bases and at J to 5 bases, leaving 7 bases not matched to a gene. In germline, CDR1 is MGHDK, CDR2 SYGVNS. The CDR3 is made up of 16 amino acids. The CDR3 reads CASSEAGQGQDQPQHF. In DNA, the CDR3 is TGTGCCAGCAGTGAAGCAGGACAGGGGCAGGATCAGCCCCAGCATTTT.

This rearrangement joins TRBV6-1 to TRBJ1-5; 9 bases align to TRBD1. CDR3 size: 15 residues. The trim removed 11 bases at V and 7 bases at J, leaving 15 bases unmatched. The V gene's germline CDR1 is MNHNS and CDR2 SASEGT. CDR3 sequence reads: CASAADRGLTQPQHF. DNA for the CDR3: TGTGCCTCAGCAGCGGACAGGGGATTAACCCAGCCCCAGCATTTT.

The chain has TRBV5-1 and TRBJ2-7; D uncertain. CDR1 and CDR2 from the germline V gene are SGHRS and YFSETQ. There are 14 residues in the CDR3. The ends were cut back, 0 bases at V and 2 bases at J, with 9 bases in the middle. The CDR3 coding sequence is TGCGCCAGCAGCTTGGAGCCTAGTACCTACGAGCAGTACTTC. It specifies CASSLEPSTYEQYF.

V and J are TRBV16 and TRBJ1-5, with D tentatively TRBD1 (5 bases). Germline CDR1 reads KGHSY; CDR2 reads FQNENV. Trimming pared 2 bases from V and 0 bases from J, leaving 8 bases between. The CDR3 has 15 residues. CDR3 nucleotides: TGTGCCAGCAGCCAACTAGGGGATAGCAATCAGCCCCAGCATTTT. Protein sequence: CASSQLGDSNQPQHF.

The CDR3 DNA is TGTGCCTGGAACCCGGGACAGGGGACAGATACGCAGTATTTT. It yields the protein CAWNPGQGTDTQYF. J is TRBJ2-3 and V is TRBV30; 10 bases match TRBD1. Trimming removed 4 bases from V and 3 bases from J; junction bases left unmatched: 4. The CDR3 consists of 14 residues. Germline values: CDR1 GTSNPN, CDR2 SVGIG (reference sequence). The full variable domain, with the rest looked up from reference TRBV30 and TRBJ2-3, is SQTIHQWPATLVQPVGSPLSLECTVEGTSNPNLYWYRQAAGRGLQLLFYSVGIGQISSEVPQNLSASRPQDRQFILSSKKLLLSDSGFYLCAWNPGQGTDTQYFGPGTRLTVL.

The V call is TRBV5-4, the J call TRBJ2-1, with 7 bases aligning to TRBD2. V lost 3 bases, J lost 7 bases, and 13 bases stayed unmatched. This CDR3 contains 16 residues. Germline loops: CDR1 SGHNT, CDR2 YYREEE (reference sequence). CDR3 protein: CASSSLSAGEGNEQFF. In DNA, the CDR3 is TGTGCCAGCAGCTCGCTTTCGGCGGGGGAGGGGAATGAGCAGTTCTTC.

The chain is built from TRBV6-1 and TRBJ2-7, with 7 bases identical to TRBD1. The CDR3 spans 19 residues. V lost 4 bases and J lost 0; bases outside the gene matches: 18. Germline V gene lookup returns CDR1 MNHNS and CDR2 SASEGT. Written as DNA, the CDR3 is TGTGCCAGCAGTGCGGGACCGGGACAGTTTTTACGGAGCTCCTACGAGCAGTACTTC. Its translation: CASSAGPGQFLRSSYEQYF.

The chain combines TRBV28 with TRBJ1-2, with no clear D. Germline CDR1 and CDR2: MDHEN and SYDVKM. V lost 4 bases to trimming and J lost 1 base, with 10 bases between them. The CDR3 runs to 14 residues. The CDR3 nucleotides read TGTGCCAGCAGTTCCCCTACGCATAACTATGGCTACACCTTC. Amino acids: CASSSPTHNYGYTF.

The chain uses TRBV4-1 and TRBJ1-1; tentatively, D is TRBD1 (5 bases). CDR3 size: 16 residues. V was shortened by 5 bases and J by 0 bases, with 16 bases between the two germline ends. CDR1 MGHRA and CDR2 YSYEKL come from the germline V gene. CDR3 nucleotides: TGCGCCAGCAGCTCAAGGCCAGGGTACATGAACACTGAAGCTTTCTTT. It specifies CASSSRPGYMNTEAFF.

This clone was seen just once. The chain uses TRBV28 and TRBJ2-7, with a weak D call TRBD1 (5 bases). The CDR3 sequence is 14 residues long. V was pared by 1 base and J by 2 bases, with 9 bases between. The germline V gene has CDR1 MDHEN and CDR2 SYDVKM. Here the CDR3 DNA reads TGTGCCAGCAGTTTATCGAGACAGCCCTACGAGCAGTACTTC. It encodes CASSLSRQPYEQYF. The whole variable domain, filled in from reference TRBV28 and TRBJ2-7, reads DVKVTQSSRYLVKRTGEKVFLECVQDMDHENMFWYRQDPGLGLRLIYFSYDVKMKEKGDIPEGYSVSREKKERFSLILESASTNQTSMYLCASSLSRQPYEQYFGPGTRLTVT.

This clone showed up just once. The chain employs TRBV5-1 and TRBJ2-5, with a weak D call TRBD1 (6 bases). Germline lookup yields CDR1 SGHRS and CDR2 YFSETQ. With 4 bases removed from V and 5 bases from J, the gap between germline ends came to 15 bases. This CDR3 has 14 residues. Here the CDR3 DNA reads TGCGCCAGCAGCCCTCGGGACAACAGGGAGACCCAGTACTTC. Protein: CASSPRDNRETQYF.

The chain links TRBV9 to TRBJ1-1; 8 nucleotides line up with TRBD1. The CDR3 runs 14 residues. Losses at the gene ends were 4 bases for V and 6 bases for J; bases not matched to a gene: 8. Germline assignment: CDR1 SGDLS and CDR2 YYNGEE. CDR3 residues: CASSPRQGRAEAFF. The CDR3 nucleotides read TGTGCCAGCAGCCCTCGACAGGGGAGGGCTGAAGCTTTCTTT.

This clone was recorded only once. The chain recombines TRBV27 with TRBJ2-1; 7 bases fit TRBD2. The V gene's germline CDR1 is MNHEY and CDR2 SMNVEV (reference sequence). The CDR3 runs to 15 residues. The J segment lost 4 bases and the V segment lost 3 bases, leaving 6 bases of the junction unmatched. The chain's CDR3 is CASSLTSRSYNEQFF. CDR3 DNA sequence: TGTGCCAGCAGTTTGACTAGCCGTTCATACAATGAGCAGTTCTTC.